Many counts were recorded for the clone carrying this T cell receptor (beta chain). V shed 0 bases and J shed 4 bases, with 10 bases lying between them. Germline CDR1 is SGHRS and CDR2 is YFSETQ. The CDR3 sequence is 14 residues long. This sample is part of a study of human T cells and chemical hapten exposure. Time point: pre-sensitization, week 0. The sample's treatment: therapeutic diphenylcyclopropenone sensitization with weekly scalp DPC. Blood was drawn before each patch test was applied. TCRdb redid the calling of the RACE reads with MiXCR, one entry per CDR3 protein. The sample lists roughly 380,000 distinct CDR3 sequences; 5.1% were seen once.

Sequenced material: whole blood, taken in connection with sensitization to the hapten diphenylcyclopropenone (DPC). The sequence was obtained from a woman aged 50 to 60 with alopecia areata. Some clones in this sample may be carry-over from other donors' samples. This chain connects TRBV5-1 to TRBJ1-1, with a possible D match to TRBD1 (6 bases). The CDR3 sequence is CASSLGQGITEAFF. In DNA, the CDR3 is TGCGCCAGCAGCTTGGGGCAGGGGATCACTGAAGCTTTCTTT.